This TCR beta chain was recovered during a study of shared T cell receptors in the human thymus. Germline lookup yields CDR1 MNHEY and CDR2 SVGAGI. The CDR3 extends over 14 amino acids. Trimming cost V 6 bases and J 7 bases, with 16 bases left between them. TCRdb keeps only in-frame clones here, not all; method: immunoSEQ multiplex PCR. Of some 700,000 clones detected, approximately 85% appear once; the ten largest clones hold 0.0095% to 0.011%. These records were also assigned to another study, of human thymus T cells. That work states: Immunologically healthy infants in Finland undergoing congenital heart defect surgery were the donors. Apparent bias marked the V and J gene usage of thymic and blood repertoires. A high degree of thymic repertoire overlap among unrelated individuals was reported in related research.

The source is a girl under three years old with a congenital heart defect. The rearrangement links TRBV6-5 to TRBJ1-5; a weak D match, TRBD1 (6 bases). The specimen was thymocytes. CDR3 in DNA: TGTGCCAGCAGCAGCTATCAGGGGATACAGCCCCAGCATTTT. It codes for CASSSYQGIQPQHF.